A single sample is the source of the 15 T cell receptor beta chains below, sequenced in a study of blood T cells in healthy people across ages. PCR was performed a second time for about 6 to 12 cycles using a sample-barcoded 5' primer and a J-beta primer mix. Via MiXCR, TCRdb re-called the 5' RACE reads, giving one row per CDR3 protein. The profile shows around 1.5 million distinct CDR3 sequences, roughly a third of them singletons. Sequenced input: blood. The receptors were sampled from a woman in her 30s in good health.

This chain uses TRBV2 with TRBJ2-3; 8 nucleotides line up with TRBD2. This CDR3 is 14 amino acids long. The V gene end was trimmed by 10 bases and the J gene end by 2 bases; junction bases not matched to a gene: 8. The germline gives CDR1 SNHLY, CDR2 FYNNEI. CDR3 amino acids: CAKPLAGNTDTQYF. The CDR3 DNA follows: TGTGCCAAGCCTTTAGCGGGGAACACAGATACGCAGTATTTT.

CDR3 sequence reads: CASSFPTGYTGELFF. The CDR3 coding sequence is TGTGCCAGCAGCTTTCCAACAGGGTACACCGGGGAGCTGTTTTTT. The rearrangement links TRBV12-3 or TRBV12-4 to TRBJ2-2; perhaps TRBD1 as D (6 bases). Trimming removed 6 bases at V and 3 bases at J, with 14 bases between. The CDR3 is 15 residues long.

The CDR3 spells CASSHVRTADGYTF. CDR3 bases: TGTGCCAGCAGCCATGTCAGGACAGCGGATGGCTACACCTTC. The gene calls are TRBV3-1 and TRBJ1-2; TRBD1 might be the D (6 bases). The CDR3 consists of 14 residues. In germline, CDR1 is LGHDT, CDR2 YNNKEL (reference sequence). The V end was cut by 3 bases, the J end by 6 bases, with 14 bases between.

V is TRBV6-1 and J is TRBJ2-1; D might be TRBD2 (5 bases). Germline-derived CDR1 and CDR2 are MNHNS and SASEGT. Deletions cut 6 bases from V and 4 bases from J, with 13 bases between. The CDR3 contains 14 residues. The CDR3 here is CASSERVGYNEQFF. For the CDR3, the DNA is TGTGCCAGCAGCGAGAGGGTCGGGTACAATGAGCAGTTCTTC.

The chain recombines TRBV30 with TRBJ2-5; 8 bases are shared with TRBD2. The germline gives CDR1 GTSNPN, CDR2 SVGIG (reference sequence). The CDR3 has 13 amino acids. V gave up 1 base and J gave up 9 bases; unmatched junction bases: 7. The CDR3 DNA reads as TGTGCCTGGAGTGATGAACCGCGGGGGGCCCAGTACTTC. This encodes CAWSDEPRGAQYF. The full variable domain, its missing parts supplied by reference TRBV30 and TRBJ2-5, is SQTIHQWPATLVQPVGSPLSLECTVEGTSNPNLYWYRQAAGRGLQLLFYSVGIGQISSEVPQNLSASRPQDRQFILSSKKLLLSDSGFYLCAWSDEPRGAQYFGPGTRLLVL.

The CDR3 loop reads CSARRGSLTEAFF. The CDR3 region has the DNA TGCAGCGCCCGAAGGGGATCCCTAACAGAAGCTTTCTTT. The genes are TRBV29-1 and TRBJ1-1, with D maybe TRBD1 (5 bases). The V gene's germline CDR1 is SQVTM and CDR2 ANQGSEA. V was clipped by 7 bases and J by 8 bases, with 20 bases between them. The CDR3 totals 13 residues.

The chain couples TRBV5-5 to TRBJ2-1; 12 bases match TRBD2. There are 18 residues in the CDR3. After removal of 1 base from V and 9 bases from J, the junction contained 14 bases not matched to a gene. Per germline, CDR1 SGHKS and CDR2 YYEKEE (reference sequence). DNA of the CDR3: TGTGCCAGCAGCTTGTTTCCCAGACTAGCGGGAGATCTAGCTGAGCAGTTCTTC. The encoded protein is CASSLFPRLAGDLAEQFF.

This clonotype appeared a few times. The chain couples TRBV5-1 to TRBJ2-5; a weak D match, TRBD2 (5 bases). This CDR3 contains 14 residues. Deletions cut 0 bases from V and 2 bases from J, with 8 bases between. CDR1 is SGHRS and CDR2 is YFSETQ in the germline V gene. CDR3 DNA sequence: TGCGCCAGCAGCTTGGTCCCGGGACAAGAGACCCAGTACTTC. It yields the protein CASSLVPGQETQYF.

This sequence joins TRBV4-1 and TRBJ2-3; the D gene is possibly TRBD2 (5 bases). The V gene's germline CDR1 is MGHRA and CDR2 YSYEKL. The CDR3 contains 13 residues. Trimming took 5 bases from V and 6 from J, leaving 12 bases between them. The CDR3 is CASSSRTGDTQYF. In DNA, the CDR3 is TGCGCCAGCAGCTCAAGGACTGGGGATACGCAGTATTTT.

To note about this clonotype: One junction end disagrees with the germline gene, perhaps due to a read error. The rearrangement joins TRBV2 to TRBJ2-7; D gene unclear. The germline gives CDR1 SNHLY, CDR2 FYNNEI. This CDR3 is 13 amino acids long. The CDR3 region is CASREDQPYEQYF. CDR3 sequence (DNA): TGTGCCAGCAGGGAAGACCAGCCCTACGAGCAGTACTTC.

This clonotype was seen more than once but under ten times. The rearrangement uses TRBV20-1 and TRBJ2-5; 8 bases are shared with TRBD1. The V and J ends lost 0 bases and 4 bases, in that order; junction bases with no gene match: 4. CDR3 length: 14 amino acids. The germline CDR1 and CDR2 sequences are DFQATT and SNEGSKA (reference sequence). CDR3 residues: CSARERTGRETQYF. In DNA form, the CDR3 reads TGCAGTGCTAGAGAACGGACAGGGCGAGAGACCCAGTACTTC.

This sequence joins TRBV5-1 and TRBJ1-2; D may be TRBD1 (6 bases). Trimming removed 4 bases at V and 3 bases at J, with 16 bases between. Germline V gene lookup returns CDR1 SGHRS and CDR2 YFSETQ. The CDR3 is made up of 15 amino acids. CDR3 DNA sequence: TGCGCCAGCAGCCCCGAAGGGGGGCCCTACTATGGCTACACCTTC. It codes for CASSPEGGPYYGYTF.

This clonotype has a handful of counts. The CDR3 loop is CASSMGLAGRAGANVLTF. In DNA form, the CDR3 reads TGTGCCAGCAGTATGGGACTAGCGGGACGTGCTGGGGCCAACGTCCTGACTTTC. This chain uses TRBV27 with TRBJ2-6; TRBD2 aligns across 13 bases. There are 18 residues in the CDR3. The V gene's germline CDR1 is MNHEY and CDR2 SMNVEV (reference sequence). The V segment lost 5 bases and the J segment 2 bases; nucleotides outside the gene matches: 6.

This clonotype was counted between two and nine times. The chain couples TRBV7-3 to TRBJ2-1; possible D gene TRBD2, 6 bases. Trimming took 2 bases from V and 1 from J, leaving 12 bases between them. There are 16 residues in the CDR3. Per the germline V gene, CDR1 is SGHTA and CDR2 is FQGTGA. CDR3 coding DNA: TGTGCCAGCAGCTTACGAGGGGCGGGGTCCTACAATGAGCAGTTCTTC. Translated, it gives CASSLRGAGSYNEQFF.

This clonotype showed up just a few times. The chain has TRBV7-3 and TRBJ2-1, with 7 positions matching TRBD2. Germline CDR1 and CDR2: SGHTA and FQGTGA. With 5 bases clipped from V and 9 bases from J, the junction kept 16 bases outside the gene matches. The CDR3 runs 16 residues. In DNA form, the CDR3 reads TGTGCCAGCAGCCCCGACGGCGGATTTGGGGGGGTTGAGCAGTTCTTC. Translated: CASSPDGGFGGVEQFF.